This T cell receptor beta chain was captured in a study of cytomegalovirus exposure and HLA in healthy donors (dated by TCRdb to 2015 to 2018). About the study as a whole: An earlier analysis of approximately 600 of the donors reported more than 250 Gb of sequence data and roughly 110 million unique TCR beta sequences from roughly 180 million T cells. The number of typed donors differed by locus: about 620-640 for A, B, C, DRB1 and DQB1; 500 to 550 for DQA1; approximately 610 for DPA1; and 400 to 480 for DPB1. Every repertoire in the discovery cohort had been generated on one and the same sequencing platform. Rather than using new phenotypic data, the later analysis identified candidate immune exposures from TCR beta sequences and from how often those sequences occurred across donors. On average, around 240,000 unique TCR beta nucleotide sequences were sequenced per donor among 300 to 500 genotyped donors of the cohort, with about 17% of those sequences being non-productive. HLA typing included class I and class II loci at four-digit resolution. A few DR-DQ haplotypes were treated as single units for association and clustering because of strong linkage in the cohort. Of the 350 to 450 genotyped donors, approximately 81% were placed in the genetic ancestry cluster associated with self-reported Caucasian donors. Alongside the repertoire data, information on donor age, sex, ethnicity and CMV serostatus was compiled. An earlier analysis of several hundred of the donors applied high-throughput TCR beta sequencing to assess whether each TCR beta V gene segment acted as functional or pseudogenic. The study was designed to test whether signatures of past pathogen exposure could be identified by cataloging public T cell receptors. The study used immunosequencing to profile the T cell repertoires of approximately 690 subjects and linked those repertoires to cytomegalovirus serostatus. To predict cytomegalovirus infection status, the study brought together high-throughput TCR immunosequencing, statistical association of individual TCRs with disease status, and machine learning. An early release that covered approximately 600 HLA-typed donors contained approximately 300 gigabases of sequencing data and tens of millions of unique TCR sequences. A later genetic analysis took genome-wide SNP genotypes for 398 of the 666 donors and used that subset as a discovery cohort. A later analysis re-examined previously published TCR beta repertoires from several hundred donors and added high-resolution HLA genotyping to investigate patterns of TCR occurrence. In addition to the first cohort of roughly 700 subjects, a separate validation cohort of 120 different subjects was used. The research as a whole found: Because the 87-base-pair reads could not distinguish some IMGT-functional V segments, including TRBV6-2 and TRBV6-3, those segments were excluded. The authors suggested that the approach could potentially be extended to other disease states and immunological phenotypes. The sequencing pipeline was judged likely to have produced a cluster of highly shared sequence variants as a technical artifact. A later genetic analysis associated a missense DCLRE1C variant with V-gene and J-gene trimming of TCR beta chains, and an independent cohort replicated the association. In vitro tests confirmed that a few of the cytomegalovirus-associated TCR beta chains recognize cytomegalovirus antigens. A later analysis found that HLA-associated TCR beta chains were more clonally expanded and had lower generation probabilities than equally common non-associated chains. The presence/absence analyses assumed that sequencing depth was roughly uniform across donors, and that assumption may not be true. A later analysis found that most CMV-associated TCR beta chains appeared HLA-restricted, with HLA associations seemingly driven largely by CMV exposure. In a later analysis, 16,951 TCR beta sequences were associated with specific HLA alleles at a false discovery rate of 0.05. Correlated functional status among segregating V segments might be attributable to linkage disequilibrium, but an unknown experimental factor could not be ruled out. While some public TCRs were present in many individuals, most TCR sequences turned up only very rarely across donors. According to a later analysis, parvovirus B19, influenza, CMV and Epstein-Barr virus appeared linked to several top co-occurrence clusters. In both the original and validation cohorts, the classifier was reported to diagnose cytomegalovirus status with high specificity and sensitivity. In a later analysis, TCR association rates were found to vary across HLA loci, with the most associated TCRs seen for DRB1 alleles and the fewest for HLA-C alleles. Roughly 17 rarely observed V segments, including chromosome 9 orphons, were excluded from the earlier analysis of approximately 600 of the donors because counts were too low. A further reported finding was that TCR beta sequences accurately predicted the HLA-A and HLA-B alleles for most subjects in the first cohort. In a later genetic analysis, fewer N-insertions in productive TCRs were reported among donors in an Asian-associated ancestry cluster than the 666-donor mean. The cohort was sequenced for TCR beta chains only, and without alpha or paired-chain data the features that could be detected were limited. The study gave a list of 150 to 200 TCR beta chains associated with cytomegalovirus. The only immune exposure information available for the cohort was CMV serostatus. Broadly in line with IMGT annotations, most TCR beta V segments showed up in productive rearrangements about 90% or about 30% of the time in an earlier analysis of a few hundred of the donors. Assigning TCR associations to individual alleles was difficult when HLA alleles, especially DR and DQ, strongly co-occurred. HLA typing was unavailable for some donors at each locus, so association tests used only the typed subset.

The CDR3 goes from the cysteine to the phenylalanine over 19 residues. Left in the record is the CDR3 DNA by itself, 57 bases read in frame from the first base. The germline V gene (reference sequence) provides CDR1 LNHDA and CDR2 SQIVND. V has 5 bases trimmed and J has 5 bases trimmed; junction bases matching no gene number 20. Libraries were built with the immunoSEQ multiplex PCR assay. For the multiplex PCR, a mixture combining 60 forward primers for TCR Vbeta segments and 13 reverse primers for TCR Jbeta segments was used. The CDR3 region of rearranged TCR beta genes was amplified from genomic DNA by a multiplex PCR assay. The Illumina HiSeq System was used to sequence the amplified TCR beta libraries as 87-base-pair reads. Under the source paper's analysis protocol: In a later analysis, some 80 million unique TCR beta chains were counted across the roughly 700 repertoires, and roughly 10 million of these chains were shared by at least two donors. A nearest-neighbor algorithm error-corrected the raw reads and collapsed the reads into unique sequences, merging closely related sequences to remove PCR and sequencing errors. CDR3 sequences were aligned to IMGT reference sequences to assign V, D and J gene segments. For a sequence to be retained, a match of at least six nucleotides to both a V gene segment and a J gene segment was required. A rearrangement counted as productive if the CDR3 had no stop codons and remained in frame with V and J, and every other rearrangement counted as non-productive. CDR3 was defined according to IMGT convention as the region running from the second conserved V-encoded cysteine to the conserved J-encoded phenylalanine. In an earlier analysis of 587 of the donors, sequences lacking an unambiguous match to a single V gene segment were excluded. An earlier analysis of over 450 of the donors classified V segments as functional when productive rearrangements were above 56.7% and as segregating when the standard deviation between donors was above 5%. To diagnose cytomegalovirus status from the catalog of TCR beta chain sequences, a statistical classification framework was built. In a later analysis, TCR nucleotide sequences were compared against IMGT/GENE-DB human TR gene sequences so that V and J genes could be assigned. In a later analysis, CDR3 sequences and most-parsimonious VDJ recombination scenarios were assigned using the TCRdist pipeline. In a later analysis, each TCR beta chain was defined by its CDR3 amino acid sequence together with its V-gene family, and reads without a unique V-gene family were excluded. In a later analysis, 450 to 600 highly shared, low-generation-probability nucleotide sequences were removed to address suspected cross-contamination and a sequencing artifact. For each public chain, a later analysis derived a clonal expansion index from normalized ranks of inferred template counts within each repertoire. Generation probabilities in a later analysis came from a VDJ recombination model fitted to out-of-frame rearrangements, and those results were checked against IGoR. Hypergeometric tests were used in a later analysis to score TCR-TCR, TCR-HLA and TCR-CMV co-occurrence, with a repertoire-size bias correction applied to the TCR pairs. False discovery rates were estimated in a later analysis by permuting HLA or CMV assignments 20 times. In a later analysis, co-occurring TCRs were grouped with DBSCAN, and TCRdist sequence similarity was added when clustering was performed within HLA-allele-positive subsets. Repertoires with fewer than 30,000 or more than 120,000 public chains were left out of co-occurrence clustering, as were four to six repertoires with anomalous nucleotide sharing. Sourced from immuneACCESS, this table was stored by TCRdb with only in-frame sequences that have V and J called. A share of the clones is absent; for the studies checked, an unresolved V gene accounts for under half, and the remainder has no known explanation. The V and J calls and the clone size are those of that table, but D and trimming were determined from the DNA. The sample table shows 110,000 or so clones, and 65% to 85% are seen once. The ten largest clones take up roughly 2.5% of the sample.

The cohort comprised 670 or so healthy bone marrow donors. All cohort members were sampled while nominally healthy, although unrecorded immune exposures were likely present. The donor was CMV seronegative and was included in the group of around 320 seronegative cohort members. Each donor provided a peripheral blood sample, and peripheral blood mononuclear cells were used for TCR beta sequencing. The Qiagen DNeasy Blood Extraction Kit was used to extract genomic DNA from the blood cell samples. To note about this clone: The antigen it recognizes is unknown. The record has no base qualities; no much larger clone is one base away.

The chain was built from TRBV19 and TRBJ2-1; 8 middle bases align to TRBD2. This clonotype was sampled from a woman under 30 in good health and CMV-seronegative. The sequencing sample was made of PBMCs. The DNA sequence reads TGTGCCAGTAGTTCCTTTGACCAAACAATAGCGGGAATTCACAATGAGCAGTTCTTC. Translated, it gives CASSSFDQTIAGIHNEQFF.